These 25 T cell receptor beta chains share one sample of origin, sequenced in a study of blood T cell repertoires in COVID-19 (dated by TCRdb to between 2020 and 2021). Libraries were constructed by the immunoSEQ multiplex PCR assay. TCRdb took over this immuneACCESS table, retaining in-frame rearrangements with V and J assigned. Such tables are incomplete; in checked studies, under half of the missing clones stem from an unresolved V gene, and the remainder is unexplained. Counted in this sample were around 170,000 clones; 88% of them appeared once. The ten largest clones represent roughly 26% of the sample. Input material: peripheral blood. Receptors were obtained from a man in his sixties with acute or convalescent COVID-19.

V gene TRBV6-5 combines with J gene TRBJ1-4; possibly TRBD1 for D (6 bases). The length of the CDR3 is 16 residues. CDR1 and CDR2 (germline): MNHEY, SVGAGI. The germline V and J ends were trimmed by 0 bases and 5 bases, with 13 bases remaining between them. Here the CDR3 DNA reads TGTGCCAGCAGTTACTCCCACGGACAGCTAAATGAAAAACTGTTTTTT. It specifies CASSYSHGQLNEKLFF.

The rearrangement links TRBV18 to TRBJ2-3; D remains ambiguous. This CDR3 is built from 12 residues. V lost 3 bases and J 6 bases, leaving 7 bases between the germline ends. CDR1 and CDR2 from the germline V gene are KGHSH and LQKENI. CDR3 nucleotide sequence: TGTGCCAGCTCACCGTCCATGGATACGCAGTATTTT. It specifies CASSPSMDTQYF.

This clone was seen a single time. In DNA form, the CDR3 reads TGCGCCAGCAGCTTCGACGGACAGGGCAATCAGCCCCAGCATTTT. Amino acids: CASSFDGQGNQPQHF. The rearrangement uses TRBV5-1 and TRBJ1-5; 7 nucleotides match TRBD1. The CDR3 totals 15 residues. V shed 2 bases, J shed 2 bases, and the junction held 4 bases outside the gene matches. From germline, CDR1 is SGHRS and CDR2 YFSETQ. The complete variable domain, with remaining parts taken from reference TRBV5-1 and TRBJ1-5, reads KAGVTQTPRYLIKTRGQQVTLSCSPISGHRSVSWYQQTPGQGLQFLFEYFSETQRNKGNFPGRFSGRQFSNSRSEMNVSTLELGDSALYLCASSFDGQGNQPQHFGDGTRLSIL.

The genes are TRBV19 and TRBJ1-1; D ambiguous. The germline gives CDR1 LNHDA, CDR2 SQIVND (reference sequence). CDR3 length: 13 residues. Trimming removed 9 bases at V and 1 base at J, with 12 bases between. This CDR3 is CASNSRPNTEAFF. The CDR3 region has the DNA TGTGCCAGCAACAGCAGGCCGAACACTGAAGCTTTCTTT.

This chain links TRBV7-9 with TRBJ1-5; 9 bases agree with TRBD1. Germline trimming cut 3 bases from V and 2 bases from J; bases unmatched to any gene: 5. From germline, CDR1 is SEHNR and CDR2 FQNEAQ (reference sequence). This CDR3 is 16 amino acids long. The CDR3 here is CASSFGTGSGNQPQHF. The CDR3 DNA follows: TGTGCCAGCAGCTTTGGGACAGGGAGTGGCAATCAGCCCCAGCATTTT.

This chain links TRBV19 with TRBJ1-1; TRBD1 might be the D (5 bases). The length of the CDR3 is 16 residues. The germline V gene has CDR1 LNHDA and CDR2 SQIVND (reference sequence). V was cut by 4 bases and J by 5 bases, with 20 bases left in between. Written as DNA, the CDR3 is TGTGCCAGTAGTAGGAGGACCGCCGGGGGAGTGACTGAAGCTTTCTTT. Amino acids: CASSRRTAGGVTEAFF.

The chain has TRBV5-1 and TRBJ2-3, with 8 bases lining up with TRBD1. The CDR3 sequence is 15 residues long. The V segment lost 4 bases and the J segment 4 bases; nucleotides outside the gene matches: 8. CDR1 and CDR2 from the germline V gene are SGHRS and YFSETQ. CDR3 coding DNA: TGCGCCAGCAGCCTGACAGGGGTAGGGGCAGATACGCAGTATTTT. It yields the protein CASSLTGVGADTQYF.

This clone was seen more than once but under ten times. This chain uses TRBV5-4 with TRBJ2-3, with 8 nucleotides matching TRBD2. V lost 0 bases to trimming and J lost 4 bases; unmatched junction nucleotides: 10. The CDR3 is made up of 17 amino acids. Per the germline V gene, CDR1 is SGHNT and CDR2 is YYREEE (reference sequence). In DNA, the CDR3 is TGTGCCAGCAGCTTGGGGGTAGCGGGATTTTATGCAGATACGCAGTATTTT. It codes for CASSLGVAGFYADTQYF.

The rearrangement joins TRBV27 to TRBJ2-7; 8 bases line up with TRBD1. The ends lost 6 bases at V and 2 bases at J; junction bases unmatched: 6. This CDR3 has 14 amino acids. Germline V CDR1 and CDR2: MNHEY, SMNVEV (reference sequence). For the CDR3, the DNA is TGTGCCAGCAGACCCGGGACAGGAGCCTACGAGCAGTACTTC. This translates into CASRPGTGAYEQYF.

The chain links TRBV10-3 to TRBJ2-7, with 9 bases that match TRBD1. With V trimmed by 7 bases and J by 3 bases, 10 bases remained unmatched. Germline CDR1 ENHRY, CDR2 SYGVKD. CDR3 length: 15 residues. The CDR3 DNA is TGTGCCATCAACACAGACAGGGGGGGTCTCTACGAGCAGTACTTC. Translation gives CAINTDRGGLYEQYF.

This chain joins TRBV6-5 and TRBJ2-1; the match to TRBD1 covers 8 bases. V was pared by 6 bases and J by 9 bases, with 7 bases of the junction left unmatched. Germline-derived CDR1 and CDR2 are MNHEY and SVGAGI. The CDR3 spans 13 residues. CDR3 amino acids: CASSWTGPSEQFF. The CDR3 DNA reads TGTGCCAGCAGCTGGACAGGGCCCTCTGAGCAGTTCTTC.

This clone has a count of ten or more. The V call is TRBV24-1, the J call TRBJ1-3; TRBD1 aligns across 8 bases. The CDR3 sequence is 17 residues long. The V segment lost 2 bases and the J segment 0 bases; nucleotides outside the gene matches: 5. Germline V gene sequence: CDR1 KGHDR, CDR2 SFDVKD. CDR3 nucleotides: TGTGCCACCAGTGATTCAGGACAGGGAAGCTCTGGAAACACCATATATTTT. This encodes CATSDSGQGSSGNTIYF.

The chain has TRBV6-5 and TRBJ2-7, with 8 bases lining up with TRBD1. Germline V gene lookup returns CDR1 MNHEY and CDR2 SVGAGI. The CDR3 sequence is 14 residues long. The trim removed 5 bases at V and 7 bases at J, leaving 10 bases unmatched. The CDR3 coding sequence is TGTGCCAGCAGTCCCGGGACAGGACGTCCTGAGCAGTACTTC. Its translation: CASSPGTGRPEQYF.

The DNA of the CDR3 is TGTGCCAGCAGCGTAGCGGCGGGAGCCTACAATGAGCAGTTCTTC. It codes for CASSVAAGAYNEQFF. The chain couples TRBV9 to TRBJ2-1; 7 nucleotides match TRBD2. CDR1 is SGDLS and CDR2 is YYNGEE in the germline V gene. V lost 0 bases to trimming and J lost 2 bases; unmatched junction nucleotides: 2. The CDR3 is made up of 15 amino acids. Drawing the rest from reference TRBV9 and TRBJ2-1, the complete variable domain is DSGVTQTPKHLITATGQRVTLRCSPRSGDLSVYWYQQSLDQGLQFLIQYYNGEERAKGNILERFSAQQFPDLHSELNLSSLELGDSALYFCASSVAAGAYNEQFFGPGTRLTVL.

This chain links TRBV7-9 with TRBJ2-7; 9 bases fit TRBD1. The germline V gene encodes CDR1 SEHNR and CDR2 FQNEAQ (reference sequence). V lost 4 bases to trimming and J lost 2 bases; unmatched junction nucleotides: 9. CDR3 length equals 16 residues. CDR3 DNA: TGTGCCAGCAGCTCTGGTCCGGGACAGGGTCCCTACGAGCAGTACTTC. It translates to CASSSGPGQGPYEQYF. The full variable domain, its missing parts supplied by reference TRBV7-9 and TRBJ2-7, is DTGVSQNPRHKITKRGQNVTFRCDPISEHNRLYWYRQTLGQGPEFLTYFQNEAQLEKSRLLSDRFSAERPKGSFSTLEIQRTEQGDSAMYLCASSSGPGQGPYEQYFGPGTRLTVT.

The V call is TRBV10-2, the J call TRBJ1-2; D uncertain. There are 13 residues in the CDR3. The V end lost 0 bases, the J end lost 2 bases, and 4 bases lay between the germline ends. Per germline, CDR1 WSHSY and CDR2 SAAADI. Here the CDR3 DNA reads TGCGCCAGCAGTGAGTCCAGGAACTATGGCTACACCTTC. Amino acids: CASSESRNYGYTF.

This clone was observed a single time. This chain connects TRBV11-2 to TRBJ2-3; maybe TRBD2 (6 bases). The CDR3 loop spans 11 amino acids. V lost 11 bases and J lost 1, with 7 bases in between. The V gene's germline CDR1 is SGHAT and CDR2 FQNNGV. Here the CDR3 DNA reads TGTGCCTGGGGGGGCACAGATACGCAGTATTTT. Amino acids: CAWGGTDTQYF.

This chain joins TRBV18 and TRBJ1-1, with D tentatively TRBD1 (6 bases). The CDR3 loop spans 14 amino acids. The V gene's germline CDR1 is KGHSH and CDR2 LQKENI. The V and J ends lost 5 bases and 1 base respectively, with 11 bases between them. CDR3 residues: CASSSDRKNTEAFF. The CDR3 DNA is TGTGCCAGCTCATCCGACAGGAAGAACACTGAAGCTTTCTTT.

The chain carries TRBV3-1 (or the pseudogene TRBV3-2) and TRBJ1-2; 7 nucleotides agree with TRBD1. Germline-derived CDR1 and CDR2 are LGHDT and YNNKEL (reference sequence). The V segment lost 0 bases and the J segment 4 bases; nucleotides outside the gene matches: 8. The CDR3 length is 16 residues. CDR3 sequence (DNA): TGTGCCAGCAGCCAAGAGACGGCAGGGGGGCCCTATGGCTACACCTTC. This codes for CASSQETAGGPYGYTF.

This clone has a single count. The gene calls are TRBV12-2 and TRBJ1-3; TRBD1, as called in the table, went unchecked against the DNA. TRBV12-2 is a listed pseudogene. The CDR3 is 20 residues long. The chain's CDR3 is CASRCPTGGQGKVSGNTIYF. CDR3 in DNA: TGTGCAAGTCGCTGTCCCACCGGGGGACAGGGGAAGGTATCTGGAAACACCATATATTTT.

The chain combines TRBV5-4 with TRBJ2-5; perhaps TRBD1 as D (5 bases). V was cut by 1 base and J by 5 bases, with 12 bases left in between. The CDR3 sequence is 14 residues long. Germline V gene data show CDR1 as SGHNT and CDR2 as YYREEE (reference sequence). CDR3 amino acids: CASSLRAGMETQYF. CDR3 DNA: TGTGCCAGCAGCTTGAGGGCAGGGATGGAGACCCAGTACTTC.

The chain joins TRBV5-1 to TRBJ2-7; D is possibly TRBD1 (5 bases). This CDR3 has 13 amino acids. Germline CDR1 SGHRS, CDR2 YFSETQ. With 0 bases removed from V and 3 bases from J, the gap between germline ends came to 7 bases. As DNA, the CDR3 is TGCGCCAGCAGCTTGGGACAGAACTACGAGCAGTACGTC. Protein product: CASSLGQNYEQYV.

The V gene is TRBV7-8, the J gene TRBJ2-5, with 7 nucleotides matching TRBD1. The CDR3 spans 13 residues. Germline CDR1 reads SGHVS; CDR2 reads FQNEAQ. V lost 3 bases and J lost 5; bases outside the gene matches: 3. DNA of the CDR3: TGTGCCAGCAGCTTCGGACAGGCGGAGACCCAGTACTTC. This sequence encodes CASSFGQAETQYF.

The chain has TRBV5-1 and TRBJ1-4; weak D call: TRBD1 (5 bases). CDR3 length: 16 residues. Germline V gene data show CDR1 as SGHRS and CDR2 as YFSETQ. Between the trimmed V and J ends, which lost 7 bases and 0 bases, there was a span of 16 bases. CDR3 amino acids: CASRQTALATNEKLFF. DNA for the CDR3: TGCGCCAGCCGACAGACAGCCTTAGCAACTAATGAAAAACTGTTTTTT. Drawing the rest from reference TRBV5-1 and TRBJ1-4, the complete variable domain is KAGVTQTPRYLIKTRGQQVTLSCSPISGHRSVSWYQQTPGQGLQFLFEYFSETQRNKGNFPGRFSGRQFSNSRSEMNVSTLELGDSALYLCASRQTALATNEKLFFGSGTQLSVL.

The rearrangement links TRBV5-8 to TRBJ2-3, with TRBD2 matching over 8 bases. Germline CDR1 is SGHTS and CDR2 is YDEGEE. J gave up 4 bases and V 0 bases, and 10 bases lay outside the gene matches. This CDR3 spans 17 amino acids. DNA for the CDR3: TGTGCCAGCAGCTTGGCGGTGAGCGGGAGAATTTCAGATACGCAGTATTTT. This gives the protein CASSLAVSGRISDTQYF.